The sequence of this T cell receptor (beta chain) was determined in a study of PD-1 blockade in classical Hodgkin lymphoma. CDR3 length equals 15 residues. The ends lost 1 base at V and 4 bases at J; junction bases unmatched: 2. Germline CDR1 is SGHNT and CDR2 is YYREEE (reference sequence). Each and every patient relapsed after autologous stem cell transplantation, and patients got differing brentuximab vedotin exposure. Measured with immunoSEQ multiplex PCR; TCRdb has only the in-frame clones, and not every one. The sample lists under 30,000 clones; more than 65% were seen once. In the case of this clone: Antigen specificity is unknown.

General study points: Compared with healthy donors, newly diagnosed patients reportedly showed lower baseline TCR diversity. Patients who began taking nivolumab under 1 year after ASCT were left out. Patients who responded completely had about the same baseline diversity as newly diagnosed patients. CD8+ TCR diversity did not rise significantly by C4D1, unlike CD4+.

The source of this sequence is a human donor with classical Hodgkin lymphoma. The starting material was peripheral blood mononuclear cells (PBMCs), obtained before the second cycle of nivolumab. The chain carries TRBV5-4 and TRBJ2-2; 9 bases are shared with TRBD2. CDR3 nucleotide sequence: TGTGCCAGCAGCTTGCTGACTAGCGGCACCGGGGAGCTGTTTTTT. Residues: CASSLLTSGTGELFF. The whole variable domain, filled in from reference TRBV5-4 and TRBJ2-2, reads ETGVTQSPTHLIKTRGQQVTLRCSSQSGHNTVSWYQQALGQGPQFIFQYYREEENGRGNFPPRFSGLQFPNYSSELNVNALELDDSALYLCASSLLTSGTGELFFGEGSRLTVL.